This entry lists 25 T cell receptor beta chains sequenced from one sample in a study of response to subunit inactivated influenza vaccine. TCRdb independently ran MiXCR on the RT-PCR reads; one entry per CDR3 protein. The sample carries 500,000 or so distinct CDR3 sequences, approximately 10% recorded once. The specimen was PBMCs from blood, collected 35 to 45 days after vaccination. All receptors derive from a man aged 45-65 years who received an inactivated influenza vaccine.

This clonotype was picked up many times. The genes are TRBV4-3 and TRBJ2-7, with unresolved D. The CDR3 is 15 amino acids. Trimming pared 0 bases from V and 1 base from J, leaving 10 bases between. Germline-derived CDR1 and CDR2 are LGHNA and YSLEER. DNA of the CDR3: TGCGCCAGCAGCCAAGAGCTCAGTACTTCCTACGAGCAGTACTTC. The encoded protein is CASSQELSTSYEQYF.

The rearrangement joins TRBV4-3 to TRBJ1-2; D is possibly TRBD1 (5 bases). Germline CDR1 is LGHNA and CDR2 is YSLEER. Trimming removed 0 bases at V and 6 bases at J, with 20 bases between. The CDR3 runs 17 residues. The CDR3 reads CASSQDRKGPFEDGYTF. The CDR3 region has the DNA TGCGCCAGCAGCCAAGATAGGAAGGGGCCGTTTGAGGATGGCTACACCTTC.

This sequence joins TRBV7-6 and TRBJ2-5, with TRBD2 matching 10 bases. The V gene end was trimmed by 5 bases and the J gene end by 2 bases; junction bases not matched to a gene: 5. CDR3 length: 15 residues. Germline loops: CDR1 SGHVS, CDR2 FNYEAQ. CDR3 coding DNA: TGTGCCAGCAGCGCACCGGGACTAGCGCAAGAGACCCAGTACTTC. Translating it yields CASSAPGLAQETQYF.

In this sample, this clonotype turned up many times. The chain carries TRBV6-1 and TRBJ2-4, with 10 positions matching TRBD1. In germline, CDR1 is MNHNS, CDR2 SASEGT. The CDR3 is 13 residues long. Unmatched junction bases numbered 7, after V lost 5 bases and J lost 12 bases. The CDR3 nucleotides are TGTGCCAGCAGTACACCGGGACAGGGGACTCAGTACTTC. Amino acid sequence: CASSTPGQGTQYF.

This clonotype was seen repeatedly, ten times or more. The V gene is TRBV12-3 or TRBV12-4, the J gene TRBJ1-2; D call uncertain. The CDR3 loop spans 13 amino acids. Trimming left V 1 base short and J 2 bases short, with 5 bases between. CDR3 protein: CASSLGRNYGYTF. CDR3 DNA: TGTGCCAGCAGTTTAGGGCGGAACTATGGCTACACCTTC.

This clonotype was recorded many times. The chain recombines TRBV28 with TRBJ2-7, with D hard to call. CDR3 length: 13 residues. V was cut by 2 bases and J by 7 bases, with 12 bases left in between. Germline CDR1 and CDR2: MDHEN and SYDVKM. Here the CDR3 reads CASSLGRSREQYF. The CDR3 region has the DNA TGTGCCAGCAGTTTAGGACGGTCAAGGGAGCAGTACTTC.

The genes are TRBV9 and TRBJ2-1, with 13 bases lining up with TRBD2. CDR1 and CDR2 (germline): SGDLS, YYNGEE. The CDR3 runs to 16 residues. Trimming took 3 bases from V and 4 from J; bases not matched to a gene: 4. Here the CDR3 reads CASSAGLAGIYNEQFF. CDR3 coding DNA: TGTGCCAGCAGCGCGGGACTAGCGGGGATTTACAATGAGCAGTTCTTC.

The chain combines TRBV5-4 with TRBJ2-7; maybe TRBD2 (6 bases). V lost 4 bases and J lost 6, with 11 bases in between. The germline gives CDR1 SGHNT, CDR2 YYREEE (reference sequence). The CDR3 has 12 amino acids. CDR3 amino acids: CASSGTGGEQYF. Written as DNA, the CDR3 is TGTGCCAGCAGCGGGACCGGGGGCGAGCAGTACTTC.

This chain joins TRBV7-8 and TRBJ2-7, with no clear D. The CDR3 is 12 residues long. CDR1 SGHVS and CDR2 FQNEAQ come from the germline V gene. With 1 base removed from V and 4 bases from J, the gap between germline ends came to 5 bases. CDR3 sequence reads: CASSLEQYEQYF. For the CDR3, the DNA is TGTGCCAGCAGCTTAGAGCAATACGAGCAGTACTTC.

V is TRBV19 and J is TRBJ2-1; 10 bases match TRBD2. The germline V gene encodes CDR1 LNHDA and CDR2 SQIVND (reference sequence). This CDR3 has 17 amino acids. V lost 0 bases, J lost 4 bases, and 6 bases stayed unmatched. This CDR3 is CASSIDLAAGGYNEQFF. Here the CDR3 DNA reads TGTGCCAGTAGTATAGATCTTGCAGCGGGAGGGTACAATGAGCAGTTCTTC. The full variable domain, with the rest looked up from reference TRBV19 and TRBJ2-1, is DGGITQSPKYLFRKEGQNVTLSCEQNLNHDAMYWYRQDPGQGLRLIYYSQIVNDFQKGDIAEGYSVSREKKESFPLTVTSAQKNPTAFYLCASSIDLAAGGYNEQFFGPGTRLTVL.

This clonotype was seen ten or more times. The genes are TRBV12-3 or TRBV12-4 and TRBJ2-7; weak D call: TRBD2 (6 bases). Trimming took 5 bases from V and 0 from J, leaving 11 bases between them. This CDR3 spans 14 amino acids. CDR3 nucleotides: TGTGCCAGCAGTCAAACCGGGAGCTCCTACGAGCAGTACTTC. As protein: CASSQTGSSYEQYF.

This clonotype was picked up many times. The chain carries TRBV11-2 and TRBJ1-5, with D perhaps matching TRBD1 (5 bases). The CDR3 spans 15 residues. In germline, CDR1 is SGHAT, CDR2 FQNNGV. Trimming removed 6 bases at V and 0 bases at J, with 12 bases between. The CDR3 loop is CASRNGTYSNQPQHF. The CDR3 nucleotides read TGTGCCAGCAGGAACGGGACGTATAGCAATCAGCCCCAGCATTTT.

This clonotype appeared a few times. The V gene is TRBV12-3 or TRBV12-4, the J gene TRBJ2-2, with 10 nucleotides matching TRBD1. CDR3 size: 16 residues. Germline trimming cut 4 bases from V and 5 bases from J; bases unmatched to any gene: 7. CDR3 sequence reads: CASSSPTGGRTGELFF. CDR3 DNA sequence: TGTGCCAGCAGTTCGCCGACAGGGGGCAGGACCGGGGAGCTGTTTTTT.

The rearrangement uses TRBV6-5 and TRBJ2-1, with D unclear. This CDR3 has 12 residues. The V end lost 0 bases, the J end lost 9 bases, and 6 bases lay between the germline ends. Germline CDR1 MNHEY, CDR2 SVGAGI. The CDR3 DNA reads as TGTGCCAGCAGTTACTCGAAGGGTGAGCAGTTCTTC. It specifies CASSYSKGEQFF.

This clonotype has more than one count but fewer than ten. This chain uses TRBV7-2 with TRBJ1-6; no reliable D call. CDR1 is SGHTA, CDR2 FQGNSA, per germline. The V end was cut by 11 bases, the J end by 7 bases, with 18 bases between. This CDR3 region has 14 residues. For the CDR3, the DNA is TGTGCCTCCGTCAGAGGGATTCCGAATTCACCCCTCCACTTT. Its protein product is CASVRGIPNSPLHF.

This clonotype was seen more than once but under ten times. The genes are TRBV20-1 and TRBJ2-3; 8 bases are a match to TRBD2. The V gene end was trimmed by 0 bases and the J gene end by 2 bases; junction bases not matched to a gene: 4. Germline V gene lookup returns CDR1 DFQATT and CDR2 SNEGSKA (reference sequence). The CDR3 is 15 amino acids. The CDR3 coding sequence is TGCAGTGCTAGAGATCCAGCGGGAGTCACAGATACGCAGTATTTT. Its protein is CSARDPAGVTDTQYF.

The chain recombines TRBV7-2 with TRBJ2-5; D not certain. CDR3 length: 13 residues. Trimming removed 3 bases at V and 3 bases at J, with 8 bases between. Per germline, CDR1 SGHTA and CDR2 FQGNSA. The CDR3 DNA is TGTGCCAGCAGCTTGATCCACAAAGAGACCCAGTACTTC. As protein: CASSLIHKETQYF.

The genes are TRBV6-1 and TRBJ2-3, with 13 bases identical to TRBD2. CDR1 and CDR2 from the germline V gene are MNHNS and SASEGT. The V segment lost 7 bases and the J segment 6 bases; nucleotides outside the gene matches: 7. This CDR3 has 15 residues. The CDR3 DNA sequence: TGTGCCAGCATCCGGACTAGCGGGGGTTTGGATACGCAGTATTTT. It translates to CASIRTSGGLDTQYF.

There are a few counts of this clonotype. V usage is TRBV5-5 and J usage is TRBJ2-7; D is unresolved. The germline CDR1 and CDR2 sequences are SGHKS and YYEKEE (reference sequence). This CDR3 contains 14 residues. Trimming cost V 4 bases and J 2 bases, with 13 bases left between them. CDR3 loop: CASSPTRNPYEQYF. CDR3 nucleotides: TGTGCCAGCAGCCCGACACGGAACCCCTACGAGCAGTACTTC.

This clonotype was seen a few times. The V call is TRBV6-2 or TRBV6-3, the J call TRBJ1-5; no definite D call. Germline-derived CDR1 and CDR2 are MNHEY and SVGEGT. The CDR3 extends over 13 amino acids. Trimming pared 0 bases from V and 5 bases from J, leaving 5 bases between. CDR3 sequence: CASSYSGHQPQHF. CDR3 sequence (DNA): TGTGCCAGCAGTTACTCGGGTCATCAGCCCCAGCATTTT.

This clonotype was counted only a few times. The gene calls are TRBV11-1 and TRBJ2-7; 7 bases agree with TRBD2. The length of the CDR3 is 18 residues. Trimming removed 5 bases from V and 2 bases from J; junction bases left unmatched: 18. Looked up from germline, CDR1 is SGHAT and CDR2 is FQDESV (reference sequence). In DNA, the CDR3 is TGTGCCAGCAGCCCCAGCCTAGCGGTTCGGGCTAACCCCTACGAGCAGTACTTC. The encoded protein is CASSPSLAVRANPYEQYF.

This clonotype occurred many times. As DNA, the CDR3 is TGTGCCAGCAGTCAAGGGACTAGCGGGGGGGAAGAGACCCAGTACTTC. It is translated as CASSQGTSGGEETQYF. The gene calls are TRBV7-9 and TRBJ2-5; 16 nucleotides match TRBD2. The CDR3 runs to 16 residues. V was clipped by 6 bases and J by 3 bases; unmatched bases: 4. Germline assignment: CDR1 SEHNR and CDR2 FQNEAQ (reference sequence).

This chain links TRBV2 with TRBJ1-2, with a tentative D call TRBD1 (5 bases). Germline CDR1 SNHLY, CDR2 FYNNEI. The CDR3 sequence is 13 residues long. V was shortened by 8 bases and J by 5 bases, with 15 bases between the two germline ends. The CDR3 region is CASLRAGGYGYTF. CDR3 coding DNA: TGTGCCAGCCTCAGGGCCGGAGGGTATGGCTACACCTTC. The full variable domain, with the rest looked up from reference TRBV2 and TRBJ1-2, is EPEVTQTPSHQVTQMGQEVILRCVPISNHLYFYWYRQILGQKVEFLVSFYNNEISEKSEIFDDQFSVERPDGSNFTLKIRSTKLEDSAMYFCASLRAGGYGYTFGSGTRLTVV.

This chain links TRBV6-1 with TRBJ2-3, with TRBD2 matching over 7 bases. The V gene end was trimmed by 5 bases and the J gene end by 5 bases; junction bases not matched to a gene: 7. CDR3 length: 14 residues. The germline V gene has CDR1 MNHNS and CDR2 SASEGT. The CDR3 DNA sequence: TGTGCCAGCAGTCGGGACTACTACAGAGATACGCAGTATTTT. This encodes CASSRDYYRDTQYF.

This chain links TRBV12-3 or TRBV12-4 with TRBJ2-5; a possible D gene is TRBD2 (7 bases). V lost 6 bases to trimming and J lost 7 bases, with 15 bases between them. This CDR3 is built from 13 residues. The CDR3 sequence is CASRSAGAATQYF. The CDR3 nucleotides read TGTGCCAGCAGGTCGGCGGGGGCGGCGACCCAGTACTTC.